This passage covers 5 T cell receptor beta chains from one sample sequenced in a study of early T cells in non-severe SARS-CoV-2 infection. TCRdb independently ran MiXCR on the 5' RACE reads; one entry per CDR3 protein. Here the sample spans some 110,000 distinct CDR3 sequences, more than 12% being singletons. Sequenced input: whole blood. Receptors were obtained from an adult who was a healthcare worker with PCR-confirmed SARS-CoV-2 infection or an uninfected control (not recorded which).

This clonotype was picked up many times. The chain uses TRBV7-9 and TRBJ1-4; D might be TRBD1 (6 bases). V was pared by 3 bases and J by 7 bases, with 12 bases between. Germline values: CDR1 SEHNR, CDR2 FQNEAQ (reference sequence). This CDR3 has 14 residues. The CDR3 bases are TGTGCCAGCAGCTTTGACAGGAATGTTGAAAAACTGTTTTTT. This sequence encodes CASSFDRNVEKLFF.

In this sample, this clonotype turned up many times. Its ends do not fully match the called genes, so a read error is possible. This rearrangement joins TRBV7-9 to TRBJ1-4; unclear D gene. Germline V lookup: CDR1 SEHNR, CDR2 FQNEAQ (reference sequence). There are 14 residues in the CDR3. CDR3 DNA: TGTGCCAGCAGTTTAGGTGCAACTAATGAGAAACTGTTTTTT. Translating it yields CASSLGATNEKLFF.

The chain is built from TRBV7-3 and TRBJ2-7; perhaps TRBD1 as D (5 bases). V lost 5 bases to trimming and J lost 3 bases, with 11 bases between them. This CDR3 region has 13 residues. CDR1 and CDR2 (germline): SGHTA, FQGTGA. CDR3 nucleotide sequence: TGTGCCAGCAGCCGAGACAGTCACTACGAGCAGTACTTC. Translated, it gives CASSRDSHYEQYF.

This clonotype was recorded a few times. The CDR3 region has the DNA TGTGCCAGCAGCCAAGGGGTGCGCAATCAGCCCCAGCATTTT. This gives the protein CASSQGVRNQPQHF. The chain carries TRBV3-1 and TRBJ1-5; no firm D call. The CDR3 sequence is 14 residues long. Germline lookup yields CDR1 LGHDT and CDR2 YNNKEL (reference sequence). With 1 base removed from V and 2 bases from J, the gap between germline ends came to 6 bases. Full variable domain (outside the CDR3, taken from reference TRBV3-1 and TRBJ1-5): DTAVSQTPKYLVTQMGNDKSIKCEQNLGHDTMYWYKQDSKKFLKIMFSYNNKELIINETVPNRFSPKSPDKAHLNLHINSLELGDSAVYFCASSQGVRNQPQHFGDGTRLSIL.

The chain joins TRBV28 to TRBJ1-3, with D tentatively TRBD1 (5 bases). V lost 9 bases and J 0 bases, leaving 12 bases between the germline ends. The CDR3 runs 14 residues. The germline gives CDR1 MDHEN, CDR2 SYDVKM. The CDR3 DNA reads as TGTGCCAGTGTCGACAGTAGCTCTGGAAACACCATATATTTT. Translated, it gives CASVDSSSGNTIYF.